The 32 T cell receptor beta chains given below trace back to one sample, sequenced in a study of blood T cell repertoires in COVID-19. Measured with immunoSEQ multiplex PCR; TCRdb has only the in-frame clones, and not every one. Found here are 200,000 to 250,000 clones, under 90% of them singletons; the top ten hold more than 3%. Sequencing was done on a sample of PBMCs or T cells enriched from blood (not recorded which). These receptors came from a woman in her fifties or sixties who had recovered from COVID-19.

The chain couples TRBV5-1 to TRBJ2-2, with 8 bases that match TRBD2. Looked up from germline, CDR1 is SGHRS and CDR2 is YFSETQ. The CDR3 runs to 16 residues. The J segment lost 1 base and the V segment lost 4 bases, leaving 6 bases of the junction unmatched. The CDR3 spells CASSERGTMNTGELFF. DNA of the CDR3: TGCGCCAGCAGCGAGCGGGGGACTATGAACACCGGGGAGCTGTTTTTT.

The V gene is TRBV10-3, the J gene TRBJ2-7, with 9 bases aligning to TRBD1. The CDR3 spans 15 residues. V dropped 3 bases and J dropped 3; count of bases not matched to a gene: 6. Germline-derived CDR1 and CDR2 are ENHRY and SYGVKD. CDR3: CAISDSGTGRYEQYF. DNA of the CDR3: TGTGCCATCAGTGACTCCGGGACAGGGCGCTACGAGCAGTACTTC.

The chain links TRBV7-2 to TRBJ1-3; D perhaps matches TRBD1 (6 bases). There are 16 residues in the CDR3. With 1 base removed from V and 3 bases from J, the gap between germline ends came to 13 bases. The V gene's germline CDR1 is SGHTA and CDR2 FQGNSA. The CDR3 DNA reads TGTGCCAGCAGCTTAGGAAGTGTGGACAGTGGAAACACCATATATTTT. It encodes CASSLGSVDSGNTIYF.

The chain combines TRBV2 with TRBJ1-5, with a possible D match to TRBD1 (5 bases). The CDR3 sequence is 15 residues long. Trimming took off 9 bases at V and 4 bases at J, with 19 bases between the two ends. The germline V gene encodes CDR1 SNHLY and CDR2 FYNNEI. The CDR3 loop is CASAQWGGGNQPQHF. CDR3 nucleotides: TGTGCCAGTGCACAATGGGGGGGAGGAAATCAGCCCCAGCATTTT.

This chain connects TRBV19 to TRBJ2-3; D possibly corresponds to TRBD1 (5 bases). Looked up from germline, CDR1 is LNHDA and CDR2 is SQIVND (reference sequence). V was pared by 1 base and J by 1 base, with 6 bases between. This CDR3 spans 14 amino acids. CDR3 amino acids: CASSIAQGTDTQYF. The CDR3 DNA reads as TGTGCCAGTAGTATAGCACAGGGCACAGATACGCAGTATTTT.

This clone was found a few times. The rearrangement links TRBV7-9 to TRBJ1-4, with D possibly TRBD1 on 5 matching bases. The CDR3 contains 15 residues. CDR1 is SEHNR, CDR2 FQNEAQ, per germline (reference sequence). The V end was cut by 1 base, the J end by 7 bases, with 13 bases between. The CDR3 DNA reads as TGTGCCAGCAGCTTAGGGGTGGGACTTGGTGAAAAACTGTTTTTT. Translated: CASSLGVGLGEKLFF.

The chain links TRBV6-1 to TRBJ1-3; D uncertain. Germline V gene lookup returns CDR1 MNHNS and CDR2 SASEGT. The CDR3 spans 16 residues. V was trimmed by 0 bases and J by 0 bases, leaving 9 bases between them. The CDR3 region has the DNA TGTGCCAGCAGTGAAGCGCCGGCGGACTCTGGAAACACCATATATTTT. Amino acid sequence: CASSEAPADSGNTIYF.

The V call is TRBV4-1, the J call TRBJ1-5; TRBD1 might be the D (6 bases). Trimming shortened V by 1 base and J by 8 bases, and 15 bases separated the two germline ends. Per germline, CDR1 MGHRA and CDR2 YSYEKL. The CDR3 consists of 15 residues. CDR3 nucleotides: TGCGCCAGCAGCCAAGCCGGTCAGGGGTTCGAGCCCCAGCATTTT. It encodes CASSQAGQGFEPQHF.

A remark on this clone: One end of the junction does not line up with germline, which may come from a read error. V and J are TRBV10-3 and TRBJ2-7; 7 nucleotides match TRBD1. Germline loops: CDR1 ENHRY, CDR2 SYGVKD. CDR3 size: 14 residues. The CDR3 spells CATSGAGGAYEQYF. The CDR3 DNA is TGTGCCACCAGTGGAGCAGGGGGAGCCTACGAGCAGTACTTC.

The chain employs TRBV3-1 (or the pseudogene TRBV3-2) and TRBJ1-2; TRBD1 aligns across 7 bases. Trimming took 1 base from V and 5 from J; bases not matched to a gene: 7. The germline gives CDR1 LGHDT, CDR2 YNNKEL (reference sequence). The CDR3 runs to 15 residues. Here the CDR3 reads CASSQADRVGYGYTF. CDR3 DNA: TGTGCCAGCAGCCAAGCTGACAGGGTTGGGTATGGCTACACCTTC.

V is TRBV6-5 and J is TRBJ2-7, with TRBD2 as a possible D gene (5 bases). With 7 bases removed from V and 0 bases from J, the gap between germline ends came to 16 bases. The CDR3 sequence is 15 residues long. Germline values: CDR1 MNHEY, CDR2 SVGAGI. Written as DNA, the CDR3 is TGTGCCAGCAACCCAGCGATAGGAGGCTCCTACGAGCAGTACTTC. This codes for CASNPAIGGSYEQYF.

In this sample, this clone turned up a few times. The J gene is TRBJ1-2, the V gene TRBV10-3, with 12 bases identical to TRBD1. This CDR3 comprises 18 residues. The germline CDR1 and CDR2 sequences are ENHRY and SYGVKD. The trim removed 0 bases at V and 4 bases at J, leaving 9 bases unmatched. DNA for the CDR3: TGTGCCATCAGTGAGTCGGGACAGGGGGCTTCGGGAACCTATGGCTACACCTTC. This encodes CAISESGQGASGTYGYTF.

The chain couples TRBV4-3 to TRBJ1-1; 8 bases line up with TRBD1. This CDR3 comprises 14 residues. V shed 0 bases, J shed 10 bases, and the junction held 7 bases outside the gene matches. CDR1 is LGHNA, CDR2 YSLEER, per germline. The CDR3 reads CASSQDGQGAVAFF. The DNA of the CDR3 is TGCGCCAGCAGCCAAGATGGCCAGGGGGCCGTAGCTTTCTTT.

The CDR3: CASSTYNEQFF. CDR3 nucleotides: TGTGCCAGCAGCACATACAATGAGCAGTTCTTC. J is TRBJ2-1 and V is TRBV7-9, with D hard to call. This CDR3 is 11 amino acids long. The V gene's germline CDR1 is SEHNR and CDR2 FQNEAQ (reference sequence). V shed 5 bases and J shed 4 bases, with 3 bases lying between them.

The genes are TRBV6-5 and TRBJ2-2, with D possibly being TRBD2 (6 bases). The CDR3 is 13 amino acids. V was trimmed by 7 bases and J by 6 bases, leaving 12 bases between them. Germline V gene lookup returns CDR1 MNHEY and CDR2 SVGAGI. CDR3 region: CASTPGGSGELFF. The CDR3 nucleotides read TGTGCCAGCACCCCCGGGGGTTCCGGGGAGCTGTTTTTT.

This sequence joins TRBV6-6 and TRBJ1-5; 8 nucleotides match TRBD1. Germline CDR1 is MNHNY and CDR2 is SVGAGI (reference sequence). V was clipped by 5 bases and J by 0 bases; unmatched bases: 12. The CDR3 runs 18 residues. CDR3 loop: CASSPDRAHKYSNQPQHF. CDR3 nucleotides: TGTGCCAGCAGTCCGGACAGGGCACACAAGTATAGCAATCAGCCCCAGCATTTT.

The V call is TRBV7-9, the J call TRBJ1-3; D not resolved. V was cut by 3 bases and J by 0 bases, with 12 bases left in between. This CDR3 is 16 amino acids long. CDR1 is SEHNR, CDR2 FQNEAQ, per germline (reference sequence). This chain's CDR3 is CASSLGSITSGNTIYF. CDR3 sequence (DNA): TGTGCCAGCAGCTTGGGCTCTATCACCTCTGGAAACACCATATATTTT.

The genes are TRBV18 and TRBJ1-3; the D is unclear. Germline CDR1 is KGHSH and CDR2 is LQKENI. Trimming cost V 0 bases and J 0 bases, with 6 bases left between them. This CDR3 comprises 15 residues. CDR3 nucleotides: TGTGCCAGCTCACCACCGGGCAGCTCTGGAAACACCATATATTTT. Protein sequence: CASSPPGSSGNTIYF.

This clone was seen a handful of times. The genes are TRBV6-1 and TRBJ2-3; 13 bases are shared with TRBD2. This CDR3 is built from 17 residues. V lost 2 bases, J lost 0 bases, and 2 bases stayed unmatched. CDR1 and CDR2 from the germline V gene are MNHNS and SASEGT. CDR3 nucleotides: TGTGCCAGCAGTGAAAGGACTAGCGGGAGAAGCACAGATACGCAGTATTTT. It encodes CASSERTSGRSTDTQYF.

The CDR3 bases are TGTGCCAGCAGCTCACTGCTAGGGGACAGGGGAGAGACCCAGTACTTC. Encoded protein: CASSSLLGDRGETQYF. The V and J genes are TRBV7-8 and TRBJ2-5; 10 nucleotides agree with TRBD1. This CDR3 comprises 16 residues. The germline gives CDR1 SGHVS, CDR2 FQNEAQ. V trimming: 4 bases; J trimming: 4 bases; junction bases outside the gene matches: 9.

This chain uses TRBV5-4 with TRBJ1-1, with 7 bases matching TRBD1. CDR1 is SGHNT and CDR2 is YYREEE in the germline V gene (reference sequence). V lost 4 bases to trimming and J lost 6 bases; unmatched junction nucleotides: 12. CDR3 length equals 15 residues. CDR3 sequence reads: CASSILQGTGAEAFF. For the CDR3, the DNA is TGTGCCAGCAGCATTCTACAGGGGACTGGGGCTGAAGCTTTCTTT.

This sequence joins TRBV3-1 (or the pseudogene TRBV3-2) and TRBJ2-3; 14 nucleotides match TRBD2. The CDR3 covers 18 residues. CDR1 is LGHDT, CDR2 YNNKEL, per germline (reference sequence). The ends lost 0 bases at V and 7 bases at J; junction bases unmatched: 9. The CDR3 DNA reads as TGTGCCAGCAGCCAAGATAGTGGTGGACTAGCGGGGGGACATACGCAGTATTTT. It specifies CASSQDSGGLAGGHTQYF.

The chain links TRBV6-2 or TRBV6-3 to TRBJ2-1; 8 nucleotides match TRBD2. This CDR3 has 16 amino acids. Trimming removed 4 bases from V and 4 bases from J; junction bases left unmatched: 9. CDR1 and CDR2 (germline): MNHEY, SVGEGT. The chain's CDR3 is CASSSDIAGRYNEQFF. The CDR3 bases are TGTGCCAGCAGTTCCGATATAGCGGGGCGATACAATGAGCAGTTCTTC.

The genes are TRBV29-1 and TRBJ1-1; D is possibly TRBD1 (6 bases). Germline V gives CDR1 SQVTM, CDR2 ANQGSEA. Trimming stripped 1 base from V and 1 base from J, with 7 bases between. CDR3 length: 13 residues. The CDR3: CSVEVGGNTEAFF. CDR3 coding DNA: TGCAGCGTTGAAGTAGGGGGGAACACTGAAGCTTTCTTT. The whole variable domain, remainder taken from reference TRBV29-1 and TRBJ1-1, is SAVISQKPSRDICQRGTSLTIQCQVDSQVTMMFWYRQQPGQSLTLIATANQGSEATYESGFVIDKFPISRPNLTFSTLTVSNMSPEDSSIYLCSVEVGGNTEAFFGQGTRLTVV.

The V and J genes are TRBV6-1 and TRBJ2-3; D ambiguous. The ends were cut back, 1 base at V and 2 bases at J, with 10 bases in the middle. CDR1 is MNHNS and CDR2 is SASEGT in the germline V gene. This CDR3 has 15 amino acids. CDR3 region: CASSEGFLPTDTQYF. As DNA, the CDR3 is TGTGCCAGCAGTGAAGGCTTCCTACCCACAGATACGCAGTATTTT.

The chain couples TRBV7-9 to TRBJ1-1; a possible D gene is TRBD1 (5 bases). The length of the CDR3 is 13 residues. V was trimmed by 5 bases and J by 0 bases, leaving 7 bases between them. Germline CDR1 and CDR2: SEHNR and FQNEAQ (reference sequence). Written as DNA, the CDR3 is TGTGCCAGCAGCGCCAGGGTGAACACTGAAGCTTTCTTT. Translation: CASSARVNTEAFF.

This chain links TRBV6-2 or TRBV6-3 with TRBJ1-5; tentative D call: TRBD1 (6 bases). This CDR3 region has 14 residues. V was cut by 2 bases and J by 3 bases, with 8 bases left in between. Germline-derived CDR1 and CDR2 are MNHEY and SVGEGT. In nucleotides, the CDR3 is TGTGCCAGCAGTTACGGACAGTACAATCAGCCCCAGCATTTT. Translation gives CASSYGQYNQPQHF.

CDR3 DNA sequence: TGTGCCAGCAGCTTAGCGGAGGGGGCAGGCTATGGCTACACCTTC. This sequence encodes CASSLAEGAGYGYTF. The chain joins TRBV7-9 to TRBJ1-2; 7 bases match TRBD1. Germline values: CDR1 SEHNR, CDR2 FQNEAQ (reference sequence). V trimming: 0 bases; J trimming: 4 bases; junction bases outside the gene matches: 5. This CDR3 has 15 amino acids. The full variable domain, its missing parts supplied by reference TRBV7-9 and TRBJ1-2, is DTGVSQNPRHKITKRGQNVTFRCDPISEHNRLYWYRQTLGQGPEFLTYFQNEAQLEKSRLLSDRFSAERPKGSFSTLEIQRTEQGDSAMYLCASSLAEGAGYGYTFGSGTRLTVV.

This clone came up once. CDR3 in DNA: TGTGCCAGCAGCTTGCGCCCGGGATCCACAGATACGCAGTATTTT. Translating it yields CASSLRPGSTDTQYF. The genes are TRBV5-4 and TRBJ2-3; D might be TRBD2 (5 bases). This CDR3 comprises 15 residues. Trimming took 1 base from V and 2 from J, leaving 11 bases between them. Germline assignment: CDR1 SGHNT and CDR2 YYREEE (reference sequence).

The V and J genes are TRBV12-3 or TRBV12-4 and TRBJ1-3, with TRBD1 as a possible D gene (6 bases). With 6 bases removed from V and 8 bases from J, the gap between germline ends came to 11 bases. CDR3 size: 12 residues. This CDR3 is CASRSSGDTIYF. CDR3 nucleotides: TGTGCCAGCAGATCTTCAGGGGACACCATATATTTT.

The table lists this clone with a count of one. This sequence joins TRBV6-5 and TRBJ2-5; 11 bases agree with TRBD2. From germline, CDR1 is MNHEY and CDR2 SVGAGI. Trimming took 4 bases from V and 4 from J; bases not matched to a gene: 5. There are 15 residues in the CDR3. CDR3 in amino acids: CASSSIAGGPETQYF. The CDR3 DNA is TGTGCCAGCAGTTCTATAGCGGGAGGGCCAGAGACCCAGTACTTC.

This chain connects TRBV6-5 to TRBJ2-1; D might be TRBD2 (6 bases). V shed 6 bases and J shed 0 bases, with 12 bases lying between them. CDR3 length equals 15 residues. The germline gives CDR1 MNHEY, CDR2 SVGAGI. The CDR3 region is CASRPGLSSYNEQFF. CDR3 in DNA: TGTGCCAGCAGGCCGGGACTGAGCTCCTACAATGAGCAGTTCTTC.